This TCR beta chain was sequenced in a study of radiotherapy plus CTLA-4 blockade in lung cancer. Overall study findings and caveats: Radiotherapy with ipilimumab was followed by blood expansion of tumor-derived clones. Reportedly, early blood T cell clone dynamics best predicted response, with interferon-beta.

The assay was immunoSEQ multiplex PCR, and TCRdb's table has in-frame clones only and misses some. The table records tens of thousands of clones, around 83% of them present only once. On this clone itself: Its antigen is unidentified.

The CDR3 spans 19 residues. Trimming removed 4 bases from V and 2 bases from J, with 25 bases in between. The V gene's germline CDR1 is SGHRS and CDR2 YFSETQ. The sequence derives from a human donor with non-small cell lung cancer who had stable disease on radiotherapy plus ipilimumab. The V call is TRBV5-1, the J call TRBJ2-4; possibly TRBD1 for D (6 bases). Sample: peripheral blood, taken from a patient treated with radiotherapy plus ipilimumab. CDR3 sequence: CASSPTWGRGIRPKNIQYF. The CDR3 DNA follows: TGCGCCAGCAGCCCCACGTGGGGTAGGGGGATAAGACCCAAAAACATTCAGTACTTC.